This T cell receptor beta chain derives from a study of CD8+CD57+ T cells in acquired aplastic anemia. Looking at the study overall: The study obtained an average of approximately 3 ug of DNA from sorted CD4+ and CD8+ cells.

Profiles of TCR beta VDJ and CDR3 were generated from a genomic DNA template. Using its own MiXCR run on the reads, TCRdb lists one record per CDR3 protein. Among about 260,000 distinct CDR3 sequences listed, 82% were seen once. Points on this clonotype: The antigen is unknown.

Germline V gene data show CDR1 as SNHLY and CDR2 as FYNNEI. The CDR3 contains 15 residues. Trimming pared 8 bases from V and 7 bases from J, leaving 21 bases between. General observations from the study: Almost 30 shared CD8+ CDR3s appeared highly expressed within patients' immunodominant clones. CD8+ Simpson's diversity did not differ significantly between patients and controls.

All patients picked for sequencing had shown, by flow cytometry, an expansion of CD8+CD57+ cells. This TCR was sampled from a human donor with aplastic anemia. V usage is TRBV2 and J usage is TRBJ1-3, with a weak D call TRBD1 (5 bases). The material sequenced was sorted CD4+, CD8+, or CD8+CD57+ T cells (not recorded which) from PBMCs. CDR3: CASGASGNAGNTIYF. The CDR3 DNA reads TGTGCCAGCGGGGCTAGCGGAAACGCCGGGAACACCATATATTTT.